This T cell receptor (beta chain) comes out of a study of T cells in Graves' hyperthyroidism and ophthalmopathy. Across the study: Once the initial diagnosis was made, peripheral blood was obtained before any treatment.

Amplified TCR beta CDR3 regions derived from RNA transcripts. A first-round RT-PCR of the TCR CDR3 used the HTBI primer set. TCRdb recomputed calls from the multiplex PCR reads with MiXCR, one row per CDR3 protein. The profile shows around 620,000 distinct CDR3 sequences, 12% to 15% of them singletons. V was pared by 5 bases and J by 8 bases, with 16 bases between. This CDR3 spans 15 amino acids. Germline loops: CDR1 SEHNR, CDR2 FQNEAQ (reference sequence). Diagnosis relied on clinical symptoms, serum thyroxine and TRAb, thyroid ultrasound and orbital computed tomography. From more than 9.5 ml of fresh peripheral blood, PBMCs were isolated.

Sequenced material: blood. V gene TRBV7-9 combines with J gene TRBJ1-6; no clear D gene. The sequence was obtained from a woman aged 18-29 years with Graves' ophthalmopathy. CDR3 protein: CASSPARVGDSPLHF. The CDR3 bases are TGTGCCAGCAGCCCGGCGAGGGTAGGAGATTCACCCCTCCACTTT.